The text below deals with one TCR beta chain. Its antigen is unidentified. The treatment is: roughly ten-day PBMC culture with coronavirus spike peptide pools or control peptides (ViraFEST assay). Alongside around 9.7 IU/ml IL-2 and roughly 9.5 ug/ml peptide pools, PBMCs were cultured at some 2.1 million per well. Fresh medium (containing IL-2) replaced half the medium on days 3 and 7. The sample comes from a study of vaccination and CD4 T cells after COVID-19. The wider study: The convalescents were made up of six males and four females, two of whom were Hispanic. General study findings and limits: Within convalescent individuals, 304 out of 307 vaccine-specific clones proved to be spike mono-reactive.

CDR3 length: 12 residues. Germline V gene lookup returns CDR1 SGHVS and CDR2 FQNEAQ. Trimming pared 6 bases from V and 0 bases from J, leaving 5 bases between. The Oncomine TCR Beta short-read assay sequenced DNA from cultured CD4+ T cells. In TCRdb, the PCR reads were re-called with MiXCR into one record per CDR3 protein. This sample has 19,000 or so distinct CDR3 sequences, with about three fifths found just once. The sequencing input was CD4+ T cells from blood, cultured in vitro. The TCR originated in a human donor who had recovered from COVID-19. V gene TRBV7-8 combines with J gene TRBJ2-5, with D unresolved. The CDR3 here is CASSNYQETQYF. The CDR3 DNA reads TGTGCCAGCAGTAATTACCAAGAGACCCAGTACTTC.